This T cell receptor beta chain appears in the sequencing data of a study of blood T cell repertoires in COVID-19. Whole-study context: Sites in the United States, Italy and Spain provided acute and convalescent COVID-19 samples. In each case, the material was cDNA or gDNA derived from T cells, B-cell-depleted T cells, or PBMCs.

Germline V gene sequence: CDR1 SGDLS, CDR2 YYNGEE. J gave up 4 bases and V 3 bases, and 17 bases lay outside the gene matches. This CDR3 is 18 amino acids long. Original data processing: The authors estimated nucleated cell counts from reference gene primer amplification. TCRdb's copy holds only in-frame clones and misses some; the assay was immunoSEQ multiplex PCR. V and J calls and clone size are those listed in that table; D and trimming were worked out from the DNA. Of about 220,000 clones in the sample, about four fifths were seen once. This clone was recorded a few times. The TCR sequence derives from a woman aged 60 to 75 with acute or convalescent COVID-19. This chain connects TRBV9 to TRBJ2-5; 8 bases map to TRBD2. Sequenced sample: peripheral blood. The chain's CDR3 is CASSEGALTGGPGETQYF. For the CDR3, the DNA is TGTGCCAGCAGCGAGGGCGCTTTGACGGGGGGGCCAGGAGAGACCCAGTACTTC.